Each of the 5 T cell receptor beta chains below was sequenced from the same sample in a study of blood T cell repertoires in COVID-19. Here immunoSEQ multiplex PCR was the method, and the copy in TCRdb shows in-frame clones only, minus some. The sample lists tens of thousands of clones, around 79% occurring once. The material sequenced was peripheral blood. Source of these receptors: a woman aged 70-85 years with acute or convalescent COVID-19.

The chain is built from TRBV18 and TRBJ1-1, with D unclear. Per the germline V gene, CDR1 is KGHSH and CDR2 is LQKENI. There are 14 residues in the CDR3. The germline V and J ends were trimmed by 1 base and 4 bases, with 10 bases remaining between them. DNA for the CDR3: TGTGCCAGCTCACCACTCCAGGTGGGCACTGAAGCTTTCTTT. This sequence encodes CASSPLQVGTEAFF.

The chain combines TRBV5-1 with TRBJ2-7; the D gene is possibly TRBD1 (6 bases). CDR3 length: 16 amino acids. Germline V gives CDR1 SGHRS, CDR2 YFSETQ. Trimming took off 4 bases at V and 6 bases at J, with 23 bases between the two ends. The CDR3 reads CASSPSSKGVTLEQYF. The CDR3 DNA follows: TGCGCCAGCAGCCCGTCAAGTAAGGGGGTTACTCTCGAGCAGTACTTC.

Here the CDR3 reads CASSQDLVQNNYGYTF. The CDR3, as DNA: TGTGCCAGCAGCCAAGATTTGGTACAGAATAACTATGGCTACACCTTC. The chain recombines TRBV4-2 with TRBJ1-2; D uncertain. V gave up 0 bases and J gave up 1 base, with 12 bases separating them. The CDR3 covers 16 residues. CDR1 and CDR2 (germline): LGHNA, YNFKEQ.

The chain employs TRBV19 and TRBJ2-7, with 7 bases matching TRBD1. From germline, CDR1 is LNHDA and CDR2 SQIVND (reference sequence). V lost 3 bases to trimming and J lost 4 bases; unmatched junction nucleotides: 6. This CDR3 contains 14 residues. This CDR3 is CASSMGTVKYEQYF. As DNA, the CDR3 is TGTGCCAGTAGTATGGGGACAGTAAAATACGAGCAGTACTTC.

This CDR3 reads CASSLGGSEQFF. DNA for the CDR3: TGTGCCAGCAGCTTAGGAGGGAGTGAGCAGTTCTTC. This chain joins TRBV7-3 and TRBJ2-1; D may be TRBD2 (6 bases). Trimming took 2 bases from V and 9 from J, leaving 8 bases between them. Germline lookup yields CDR1 SGHTA and CDR2 FQGTGA. This CDR3 region has 12 residues.